Each of the 10 T cell receptor beta chains below was sequenced from the same sample in a study of shared clonotypes between healthy human individuals. TCRdb's copy holds only in-frame clones and misses some; the assay was immunoSEQ multiplex PCR. Of 1,500,000 or so clones listed, less than 99% were seen once; the top ten hold 0.3% to 0.45%. The specimen sequenced was naive CD4+ T cells sorted from blood. Subset: CD45RA+ positively selected. These receptors were taken from a man aged 30-40 years in good health.

This chain uses TRBV7-2 with TRBJ2-3, with D tentatively TRBD2 (5 bases). V lost 3 bases to trimming and J lost 5 bases, with 12 bases between them. Per the germline V gene, CDR1 is SGHTA and CDR2 is FQGNSA. The CDR3 extends over 14 amino acids. In nucleotides, the CDR3 is TGTGCCAGCAGCTTTGGGCTAGCACAAGATACGCAGTATTTT. Encoded protein: CASSFGLAQDTQYF.

V gene TRBV5-1 combines with J gene TRBJ1-1, with TRBD1 matching over 7 bases. This CDR3 is built from 17 residues. Germline CDR1 is SGHRS and CDR2 is YFSETQ. V lost 2 bases to trimming and J lost 4 bases; unmatched junction nucleotides: 14. CDR3 protein: CASSFTRLITGVTEAFF. The CDR3 DNA is TGCGCCAGCAGCTTTACACGACTGATAACAGGGGTCACTGAAGCTTTCTTT.

The J gene is TRBJ1-2, the V gene TRBV13; possibly TRBD1 for D (5 bases). The germline gives CDR1 PRHDT, CDR2 FYEKMQ (reference sequence). V was trimmed by 0 bases and J by 8 bases, leaving 7 bases between them. The CDR3 sequence is 12 residues long. The CDR3 nucleotides are TGTGCCAGCAGCTTAGGGACAGCAGGCTACACCTTC. Protein sequence: CASSLGTAGYTF.

This clone has a single count. CDR3 protein: CAISDGGSGSVQSTDTQYF. CDR3 nucleotide sequence: TGTGCCATCAGTGATGGGGGTAGCGGGAGTGTTCAAAGCACAGATACGCAGTATTTT. This chain connects TRBV10-3 to TRBJ2-3, with 9 positions matching TRBD2. V was pared by 3 bases and J by 0 bases, with 13 bases of the junction left unmatched. The CDR3 sequence is 19 residues long. Germline V gene sequence: CDR1 ENHRY, CDR2 SYGVKD.

This rearrangement joins TRBV11-2 to TRBJ2-7, with D unresolved. Trimming left V 2 bases short and J 0 bases short, with 5 bases between. The CDR3 extends over 13 amino acids. The germline CDR1 and CDR2 sequences are SGHAT and FQNNGV. In DNA form, the CDR3 reads TGTGCCAGCAGCTTACCCAGCTCCTACGAGCAGTACTTC. This encodes CASSLPSSYEQYF. The full variable domain, with the rest looked up from reference TRBV11-2 and TRBJ2-7, is EAGVAQSPRYKIIEKRQSVAFWCNPISGHATLYWYQQILGQGPKLLIQFQNNGVVDDSQLPKDRFSAERLKGVDSTLKIQPAKLEDSAVYLCASSLPSSYEQYFGPGTRLTVT.

About this clone: At the DNA level, this CDR3 is encoded by other sequences in the same sample as well. The V gene is TRBV7-9, the J gene TRBJ1-1; D unclear. V shed 5 bases and J shed 1 base, with 8 bases lying between them. The germline CDR1 and CDR2 sequences are SEHNR and FQNEAQ (reference sequence). The CDR3 has 13 amino acids. The CDR3 is CASSLAGNTEAFF. DNA of the CDR3: TGTGCCAGCAGCCTGGCAGGGAACACTGAAGCTTTCTTT.

V is TRBV7-9 and J is TRBJ2-1; perhaps TRBD1 as D (6 bases). The germline gives CDR1 SEHNR, CDR2 FQNEAQ (reference sequence). V lost 3 bases and J lost 0, with 9 bases in between. This CDR3 has 15 amino acids. CDR3 DNA sequence: TGTGCCAGCAGCTTCAGGGGTGGCTCCTACAATGAGCAGTTCTTC. It encodes CASSFRGGSYNEQFF.

This chain uses TRBV4-1 with TRBJ2-1, with TRBD2 as a possible D gene (6 bases). The CDR3 loop spans 15 amino acids. From germline, CDR1 is MGHRA and CDR2 YSYEKL. With 0 bases removed from V and 1 base from J, the gap between germline ends came to 7 bases. This CDR3 is CASSQDLASYNEQFF. CDR3 bases: TGCGCCAGCAGCCAAGATCTAGCGTCCTACAATGAGCAGTTCTTC.

V and J are TRBV28 and TRBJ2-7; 8 bases align to TRBD2. Looked up from germline, CDR1 is MDHEN and CDR2 is SYDVKM. The CDR3 is 14 amino acids. Losses at the gene ends were 6 bases for V and 3 bases for J; bases not matched to a gene: 7. Here the CDR3 DNA reads TGTGCCAGCAGACGGATTAGCGGGATCTACGAGCAGTACTTC. This sequence encodes CASRRISGIYEQYF.

Here the CDR3 reads CSVGGQLLGELFF. The CDR3 DNA reads TGCAGCGTTGGGGGACAGCTACTCGGGGAGCTGTTTTTT. The J gene is TRBJ2-2, the V gene TRBV29-1, with 7 bases identical to TRBD1. The germline V gene has CDR1 SQVTM and CDR2 ANQGSEA. V shed 4 bases and J 7 bases; nucleotides not matched to a gene: 6. The CDR3 spans 13 residues.